This T cell receptor beta chain was sequenced in a study of T-cell reconstitution after alpha-beta-depleted transplantation in children. Study-wide results and limits: Roughly two months post-transplant, alpha-beta T cells reportedly originated from several hundred graft clones that had expanded. When one year had passed after transplant, most T-cell counts and diversity came from newly produced T cells. Surviving thymic progenitors and recipient T cells were the source of high TCRbeta diversity at day 60 in some patients.

A library of TCRbeta sequences, prepared with unique molecular identifiers, was generated. TCRdb processed the PCR reads anew with MiXCR; each CDR3 protein has one entry. This sample has roughly 66,000 distinct CDR3 sequences, with 4.9% found just once. CDR3 size: 12 residues. Germline CDR1 reads MNHNS; CDR2 reads SASEGT. Trimming cost V 6 bases and J 2 bases, with 5 bases left between them. Comment on this clonotype: Its antigen is unknown.

The chain recombines TRBV6-1 with TRBJ2-4; no clear D. The sample here was PBMCs, mostly from graft donor cells, taken 180 days after TCRalphabeta/CD19-depleted stem cell transplant. The TCR sequence derives from a boy under three years old who had a stem cell transplant for acute myeloid leukemia, so the T cells may come from the graft donor. CDR3 coding DNA: TGTGCCAGCAGGGGCACCAAAAACATTCAGTACTTC. This gives the protein CASRGTKNIQYF.